Shown below are 4 T cell receptor beta chains from a single sample sequenced in a study of T cell repertoires in cytomegalovirus infection. One entry per CDR3 protein, called by TCRdb with MiXCR from the reads. The table records about 230,000 distinct CDR3 sequences, 22% of them present only once. Sequenced sample: CD8+ T cells from PBMCs. Source of these receptors: a human donor in good health (CMV status not recorded). Some clones in this sample may be carry-over from other donors' samples.

This clonotype was seen only a few times. This chain connects TRBV5-1 to TRBJ2-7; D gene uncertain. CDR1 is SGHRS, CDR2 YFSETQ, per germline. V was trimmed by 2 bases and J by 2 bases, leaving 14 bases between them. The CDR3 sequence is 15 residues long. Written as DNA, the CDR3 is TGCGCCAGCAGCTTAGGCCCGGGCCAAACCTACGAGCAGTACTTC. It is translated as CASSLGPGQTYEQYF.

The rearrangement uses TRBV7-9 and TRBJ1-6; D unclear. Germline V gene sequence: CDR1 SEHNR, CDR2 FQNEAQ (reference sequence). The CDR3 runs to 14 residues. The V end lost 4 bases, the J end lost 8 bases, and 12 bases lay between the germline ends. For the CDR3, the DNA is TGTGCCAGCAGCTCGGACCTTAGGGATTCACCCCTCCACTTT. Amino acids: CASSSDLRDSPLHF. Based on the CDR3 plus reference TRBV7-9 and TRBJ1-6, the full variable domain is DTGVSQNPRHKITKRGQNVTFRCDPISEHNRLYWYRQTLGQGPEFLTYFQNEAQLEKSRLLSDRFSAERPKGSFSTLEIQRTEQGDSAMYLCASSSDLRDSPLHFGNGTRLTVT.

J is TRBJ2-2 and V is TRBV28; 7 bases are a match to TRBD2. CDR1 MDHEN and CDR2 SYDVKM come from the germline V gene. The CDR3 consists of 15 residues. Losses at the gene ends were 5 bases for V and 1 base for J; bases not matched to a gene: 4. The DNA for the CDR3 is TGTGCCAGCAGTCACCTAGCGGTGAACACCGGGGAGCTGTTTTTT. Protein product: CASSHLAVNTGELFF.

This sequence joins TRBV5-6 and TRBJ1-2; weak D call: TRBD1 (5 bases). V lost 2 bases to trimming and J lost 6 bases, with 23 bases between them. CDR1 is SGHDT and CDR2 is YYEEEE in the germline V gene. The CDR3 length is 17 residues. CDR3 region: CASSLGTDRTTNHGYTF. As DNA, the CDR3 is TGTGCCAGCAGCTTAGGAACTGACAGAACCACCAATCATGGCTACACCTTC.